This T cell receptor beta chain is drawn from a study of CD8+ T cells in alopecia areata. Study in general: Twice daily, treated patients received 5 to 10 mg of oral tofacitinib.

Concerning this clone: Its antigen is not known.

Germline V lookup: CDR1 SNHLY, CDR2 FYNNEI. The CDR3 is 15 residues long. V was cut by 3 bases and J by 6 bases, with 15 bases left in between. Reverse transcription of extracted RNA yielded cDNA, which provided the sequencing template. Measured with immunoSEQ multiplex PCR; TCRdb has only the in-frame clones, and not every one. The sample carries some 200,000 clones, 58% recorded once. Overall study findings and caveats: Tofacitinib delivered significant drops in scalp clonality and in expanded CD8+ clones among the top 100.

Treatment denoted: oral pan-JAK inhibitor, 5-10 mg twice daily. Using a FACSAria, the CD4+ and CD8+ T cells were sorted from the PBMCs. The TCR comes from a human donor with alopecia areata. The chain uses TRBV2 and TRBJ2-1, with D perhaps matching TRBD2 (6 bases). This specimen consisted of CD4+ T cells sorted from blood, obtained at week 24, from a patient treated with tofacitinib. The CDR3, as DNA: TGTGCCAGCAGTGAGAAGGGACTCAAAGCCAATGAGCAGTTCTTC. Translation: CASSEKGLKANEQFF.